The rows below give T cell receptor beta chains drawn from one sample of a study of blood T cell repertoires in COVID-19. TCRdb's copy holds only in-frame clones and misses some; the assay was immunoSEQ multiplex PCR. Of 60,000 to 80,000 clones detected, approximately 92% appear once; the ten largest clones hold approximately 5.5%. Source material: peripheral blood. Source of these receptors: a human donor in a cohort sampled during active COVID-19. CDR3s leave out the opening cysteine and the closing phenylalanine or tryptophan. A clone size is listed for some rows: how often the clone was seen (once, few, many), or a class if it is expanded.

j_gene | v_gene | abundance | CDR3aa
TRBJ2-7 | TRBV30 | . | AWSVGTGASEQY
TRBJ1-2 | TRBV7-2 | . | ASSSETGNRGGYT
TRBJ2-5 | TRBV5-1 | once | ASAGDQETQY
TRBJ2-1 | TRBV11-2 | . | ASSTRLAGGYNEQF
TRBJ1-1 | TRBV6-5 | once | ASSYFAGKAEAF
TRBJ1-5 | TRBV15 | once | ATSRITGRRNQPQH
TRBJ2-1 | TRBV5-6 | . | ASSAVSSYNEQF
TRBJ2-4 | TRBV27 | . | ASSFGGGAKNIQY
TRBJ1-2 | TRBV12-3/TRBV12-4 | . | ASSPGRLVGYT
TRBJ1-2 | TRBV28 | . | ASSLVGGNNYGYT
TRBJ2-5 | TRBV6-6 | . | ASSSEGEETQY
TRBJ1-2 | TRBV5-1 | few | ASSTTGVDYGYT
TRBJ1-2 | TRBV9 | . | ASRTSGNNYGYT
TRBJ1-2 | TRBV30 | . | AAPGNYGYT
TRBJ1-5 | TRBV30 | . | AWSVYGAGNQPQH
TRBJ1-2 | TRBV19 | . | ASSPYLQSNYGYT
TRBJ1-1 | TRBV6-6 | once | ARQPGIVTEAF
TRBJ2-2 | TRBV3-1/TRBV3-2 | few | ASRQQGPSGELF
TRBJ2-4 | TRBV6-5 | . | ASTPPGKNIQY
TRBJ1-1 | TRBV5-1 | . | ASSLTGADTEAF
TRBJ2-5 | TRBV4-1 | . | ASSQFGLGGEQETQY
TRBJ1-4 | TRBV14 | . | ASSQATAVYEKLF
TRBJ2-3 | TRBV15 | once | ATSRVARERWEGDTQY
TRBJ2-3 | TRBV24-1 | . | ATSGLGGLTDTQY